The entry below describes one T cell receptor (beta chain). What it binds is not known. This CDR3 contains 17 residues. Trimming took off 2 bases at V and 6 bases at J, with 21 bases between the two ends. Looked up from germline, CDR1 is SGHDN and CDR2 is FVKESK. This specimen belongs to a study of response to subunit inactivated influenza vaccine. Whole-study results and caveats: Authors suggested seasonal influenza vaccinations each recruit few new T cells.

TCRdb re-called the RT-PCR reads through MiXCR, storing one row per CDR3 protein. Counted here are roughly 500,000 distinct CDR3 sequences, roughly 23% occurring once; the ten biggest clones make up around 1.8%. The sequence was collected from a man in his fifties who received an inactivated influenza vaccine. The sequenced sample was CD4+ T cells sorted from PBMCs, obtained more than 4 days after vaccination. The chain is built from TRBV14 and TRBJ2-3, with D perhaps matching TRBD2 (5 bases). CDR3 coding DNA: TGTGCCAGCAGCCAATACGGGGTGAGGGCCGGCGGGGATACGCAGTATTTT. Translation: CASSQYGVRAGGDTQYF. Complete variable domain (other parts from reference TRBV14 and TRBJ2-3): EAGVTQFPSHSVIEKGQTVTLRCDPISGHDNLYWYRRVMGKEIKFLLHFVKESKQDESGMPNNRFLAERTGGTYSTLKVQPAELEDSGVYFCASSQYGVRAGGDTQYFGPGTRLTVL.